Following are 32 T cell receptor beta chains from one sample sequenced in a study of PD-L1 blockade in urothelial cancer. Measured with immunoSEQ multiplex PCR; TCRdb has only the in-frame clones, and not every one. The table records over 40,000 clones, roughly 78% of them present only once. The specimen comprised PBMCs, sampled around atezolizumab (anti-PD-L1) treatment. Receptor source: a man aged 70-80 years with urothelial cancer.

The chain couples TRBV7-3 to TRBJ2-2, with TRBD1 matching 7 bases. Germline V CDR1 and CDR2: SGHTA, FQGTGA. V gave up 4 bases and J gave up 6 bases; unmatched junction bases: 2. The CDR3 has 13 residues. The chain's CDR3 is CASSSQGAGELFF. The CDR3 DNA is TGTGCCAGCAGCTCCCAGGGGGCCGGGGAGCTGTTTTTT.

V is TRBV7-2 and J is TRBJ1-2; D remains ambiguous. The V end lost 2 bases, the J end lost 4 bases, and 2 bases lay between the germline ends. The CDR3 extends over 11 amino acids. CDR1 is SGHTA, CDR2 FQGNSA, per germline. The CDR3: CASSLRYGYTF. CDR3 bases: TGTGCCAGCAGCTTACGCTATGGCTACACCTTC.

The chain carries TRBV7-8 and TRBJ1-1; D is possibly TRBD1 (5 bases). Germline assignment: CDR1 SGHVS and CDR2 FQNEAQ. The CDR3 sequence is 14 residues long. Trimming removed 4 bases from V and 4 bases from J, with 13 bases in between. CDR3 region: CASSYSQGGTEAFF. The CDR3 DNA is TGTGCCAGCAGCTATTCTCAGGGCGGCACTGAAGCTTTCTTT.

The chain is built from TRBV4-1 and TRBJ1-2, with no clear D. V dropped 4 bases and J dropped 2 bases, with 8 bases sitting between them. The CDR3 is 13 amino acids. The V gene's germline CDR1 is MGHRA and CDR2 YSYEKL. The CDR3 region is CASSRGLNYGYTF. The CDR3 nucleotides read TGCGCCAGCAGCCGCGGACTAAACTATGGCTACACCTTC.

The chain employs TRBV19 and TRBJ1-1; D not resolved. Germline CDR1 and CDR2: LNHDA and SQIVND (reference sequence). This CDR3 has 14 residues. Trimming shortened V by 3 bases and J by 3 bases, and 11 bases separated the two germline ends. The CDR3 nucleotides read TGTGCCAGTAGTATGCGGGCGGCGTACACTGAAGCTTTCTTT. Translating it yields CASSMRAAYTEAFF.

The rearrangement links TRBV6-5 to TRBJ1-5, with 8 nucleotides matching TRBD1. This CDR3 is built from 13 residues. Per germline, CDR1 MNHEY and CDR2 SVGAGI. V lost 7 bases and J lost 3; bases outside the gene matches: 2. The CDR3 sequence: CASTGGLNQPQHF. CDR3 DNA sequence: TGTGCCAGCACAGGGGGCCTCAATCAGCCCCAGCATTTT.

Here the CDR3 DNA reads TGTGCCAGCAGCTTCGGGTTCGGAAACACTGAAGCTTTCTTT. Translated, it gives CASSFGFGNTEAFF. The chain carries TRBV11-2 and TRBJ1-1; D call uncertain. In germline, CDR1 is SGHAT, CDR2 FQNNGV. This CDR3 has 14 residues. V was cut by 3 bases and J by 2 bases, with 10 bases left in between.

J is TRBJ1-5 and V is TRBV23-1; D ambiguous. TRBV23-1 qualifies as an ORF whose function is uncertain. This CDR3 region has 14 residues. Deletions cut 11 bases from V and 0 bases from J, with 14 bases between. CDR3 sequence (DNA): TGCGCCGTCCCCACCGGGGTTAGCAATCAGCCCCAGCATTTT. Translation: CAVPTGVSNQPQHF.

This chain connects TRBV7-3 to TRBJ2-1; TRBD2 agrees at 7 bases. With 3 bases clipped from V and 6 bases from J, the junction kept 2 bases outside the gene matches. Germline V CDR1 and CDR2: SGHTA, FQGTGA. The CDR3 runs 13 residues. The CDR3 loop reads CASSLASGNEQFF. CDR3 in DNA: TGTGCCAGCAGCTTGGCTAGCGGCAATGAGCAGTTCTTC. The full variable domain, with the rest looked up from reference TRBV7-3 and TRBJ2-1, is GAGVSQTPSNKVTEKGKYVELRCDPISGHTALYWYRQSLGQGPEFLIYFQGTGAADDSGLPNDRFFAVRPEGSVSTLKIQRTERGDSAVYLCASSLASGNEQFFGPGTRLTVL.

This clone was observed once. The chain couples TRBV30 to TRBJ1-4, with D perhaps TRBD1 (6 bases). Germline V gene sequence: CDR1 GTSNPN, CDR2 SVGIG (reference sequence). The V end was cut by 5 bases, the J end by 8 bases, with 18 bases between. The CDR3 loop spans 14 amino acids. CDR3 sequence (DNA): TGTGCCTGGTTGGGCGGGGGGCGGTTAGAAAAACTGTTTTTT. Its protein is CAWLGGGRLEKLFF.

This chain uses TRBV6-5 with TRBJ1-4; D might be TRBD1 (6 bases). This CDR3 contains 14 residues. Trimming stripped 2 bases from V and 8 bases from J, with 12 bases between. Germline values: CDR1 MNHEY, CDR2 SVGAGI. This CDR3 reads CASSYRGAPEKLFF. In DNA, the CDR3 is TGTGCCAGCAGTTACCGGGGGGCTCCGGAAAAACTGTTTTTT.

The V gene is TRBV9, the J gene TRBJ2-1, with TRBD2 matching 10 bases. V lost 0 bases, J lost 1 base, and 1 base stayed unmatched. Germline loops: CDR1 SGDLS, CDR2 YYNGEE. The CDR3 is 16 amino acids. The CDR3 is CASSVAAGGSYNEQFF. The CDR3 region has the DNA TGTGCCAGCAGCGTAGCAGCGGGAGGGTCCTACAATGAGCAGTTCTTC.

This chain uses TRBV27 with TRBJ2-7; 9 positions agree with TRBD2. V shed 2 bases and J 2 bases; nucleotides not matched to a gene: 4. Germline CDR1 MNHEY, CDR2 SMNVEV (reference sequence). The CDR3 extends over 15 amino acids. The CDR3 DNA follows: TGTGCCAGCAGTTTAAGGGCTAGCGGGGCCTACGAGCAGTACTTC. Translation: CASSLRASGAYEQYF.

This clone was picked up one time. The chain is built from TRBV7-9 and TRBJ2-1; 11 bases fit TRBD2. Germline CDR1 and CDR2: SEHNR and FQNEAQ (reference sequence). CDR3 size: 14 residues. V was pared by 5 bases and J by 7 bases, with 4 bases of the junction left unmatched. In nucleotides, the CDR3 is TGTGCCAGCAGCCAGGGACTAGCGGAAAATGAGCAGTTCTTC. Its protein product is CASSQGLAENEQFF.

The chain uses TRBV9 and TRBJ1-3, with D perhaps matching TRBD1 (5 bases). The V gene lost 0 bases and the J gene lost 2 bases, with 9 bases spanning the gap. Looked up from germline, CDR1 is SGDLS and CDR2 is YYNGEE. The CDR3 extends over 15 amino acids. This CDR3 reads CASSVGPGAGNTIYF. In nucleotides, the CDR3 is TGTGCCAGCAGCGTAGGACCGGGGGCTGGAAACACCATATATTTT.

The genes are TRBV9 and TRBJ2-1, with D possibly matching TRBD2 (7 bases). The germline CDR1 and CDR2 sequences are SGDLS and YYNGEE. CDR3 size: 16 residues. With 0 bases removed from V and 5 bases from J, the gap between germline ends came to 15 bases. In nucleotides, the CDR3 is TGTGCCAGCAGCGTAGGGGTAAGGGGGGGGGACAATGAGCAGTTCTTC. It specifies CASSVGVRGGDNEQFF.

This clone has a handful of counts. The V gene is TRBV7-6, the J gene TRBJ1-6, with TRBD1 identical over 7 bases. There are 14 residues in the CDR3. With V trimmed by 5 bases and J by 9 bases, 7 bases remained unmatched. From germline, CDR1 is SGHVS and CDR2 FNYEAQ. CDR3 DNA: TGTGCCAGCAGCGACGGGACAGCGTTTTCACCCCTCCACTTT. Protein: CASSDGTAFSPLHF.

This clone was seen only once. The chain joins TRBV2 to TRBJ1-6, with D possibly matching TRBD1 (5 bases). Germline CDR1 is SNHLY and CDR2 is FYNNEI. The CDR3 spans 13 residues. V was pared by 2 bases and J by 15 bases, with 14 bases between. The CDR3 DNA reads TGTGCCAGCAGTGAAAGACTCGGGCAGGGCCTCCACTTT. Translated: CASSERLGQGLHF.

This clone has a single count. The chain is built from TRBV6-1 and TRBJ1-5; 7 bases are a match to TRBD1. V was clipped by 7 bases and J by 3 bases; unmatched bases: 9. The CDR3 loop spans 15 amino acids. Germline loops: CDR1 MNHNS, CDR2 SASEGT. The CDR3: CASNLEGQSNQPQHF. The CDR3 DNA sequence: TGTGCCAGCAATTTAGAGGGACAGTCCAATCAGCCCCAGCATTTT.

This clone turned up a few times. The chain has TRBV7-3 and TRBJ2-3; 9 bases are a match to TRBD2. Trimming at V came to 5 bases and at J to 2 bases, leaving 5 bases not matched to a gene. CDR1 is SGHTA and CDR2 is FQGTGA in the germline V gene. The CDR3 totals 15 residues. CDR3 sequence reads: CASSVTSGLTDTQYF. DNA of the CDR3: TGTGCCAGCAGCGTGACTAGCGGACTCACAGATACGCAGTATTTT.

The chain couples TRBV7-8 to TRBJ2-1, with TRBD2 identical over 11 bases. The J segment lost 10 bases and the V segment lost 5 bases, leaving 13 bases of the junction unmatched. Germline CDR1 reads SGHVS; CDR2 reads FQNEAQ. The length of the CDR3 is 16 residues. The CDR3 DNA reads as TGTGCCAGCAGCCTTAGCACTAGCGGGGGCCTGGGGGAGCAGTTCTTC. Protein: CASSLSTSGGLGEQFF.

This chain uses TRBV5-6 with TRBJ1-6; D possibly corresponds to TRBD1 (5 bases). Germline V gene sequence: CDR1 SGHDT, CDR2 YYEEEE. The CDR3 runs 15 residues. V lost 1 base to trimming and J lost 5 bases, with 10 bases between them. CDR3 coding DNA: TGTGCCAGCAGCTTGCTTCCAGGGAATAATTCACCCCTCCACTTT. Translated, it gives CASSLLPGNNSPLHF.

This chain connects TRBV7-9 to TRBJ1-1; 7 nucleotides line up with TRBD1. J lost 1 base, V lost 0 bases, and 2 bases had no gene match. Germline V gene lookup returns CDR1 SEHNR and CDR2 FQNEAQ (reference sequence). The CDR3 spans 15 residues. DNA for the CDR3: TGTGCCAGCAGCTTAGCGTGGGACAGGAACACTGAAGCTTTCTTT. Its protein is CASSLAWDRNTEAFF.

V is TRBV27 and J is TRBJ2-3, with TRBD2 matching 13 bases. The germline V gene has CDR1 MNHEY and CDR2 SMNVEV (reference sequence). V lost 0 bases and J lost 7; bases outside the gene matches: 7. The CDR3 runs 17 residues. The CDR3 sequence is CASSLSLTSGRANTQYF. The CDR3 DNA is TGTGCCAGCAGTTTATCGCTAACTAGCGGGAGGGCCAATACGCAGTATTTT.

The V call is TRBV7-3, the J call TRBJ2-5; 10 bases line up with TRBD1. CDR3 length equals 15 residues. The germline CDR1 and CDR2 sequences are SGHTA and FQGTGA. Trimming removed 5 bases from V and 2 bases from J; junction bases left unmatched: 5. The CDR3 is CASSPTGGFQETQYF. The CDR3 nucleotides read TGTGCCAGCAGCCCGACAGGGGGCTTTCAAGAGACCCAGTACTTC.

The rearrangement uses TRBV6-5 and TRBJ1-4; 9 bases are shared with TRBD1. From germline, CDR1 is MNHEY and CDR2 SVGAGI. The ends lost 6 bases at V and 8 bases at J; junction bases unmatched: 4. The CDR3 loop spans 13 amino acids. The CDR3 nucleotides read TGTGCCAGCAGACAGGGGGCGCGGGAAAAACTGTTTTTT. Protein sequence: CASRQGAREKLFF.

V and J are TRBV5-1 and TRBJ2-7; 14 bases map to TRBD2. This CDR3 comprises 14 residues. V lost 4 bases, J lost 9 bases, and 6 bases stayed unmatched. Germline-derived CDR1 and CDR2 are SGHRS and YFSETQ. CDR3 in amino acids: CASSAGLAGGWQYF. CDR3 DNA: TGCGCCAGCAGCGCAGGACTAGCGGGAGGATGGCAGTACTTC.

The chain recombines TRBV2 with TRBJ2-1, with 13 bases fitting TRBD2. The junction had 9 bases not matched to a gene; V was cut back by 5 bases and J by 8 bases. The germline V gene encodes CDR1 SNHLY and CDR2 FYNNEI. This CDR3 is built from 16 residues. The CDR3 DNA follows: TGTGCCAGCAGTCGTCGGACTAGCGGGAGTGGTGATGAGCAGTTCTTC. It codes for CASSRRTSGSGDEQFF.

Points on this clone: One end of the junction fails to match germline, which may point to a read error. This chain links TRBV29-1 with TRBJ1-1; D gene unclear. This CDR3 is 10 amino acids long. The germline gives CDR1 SQVTM, CDR2 ANQGSEA. CDR3 protein: CSVGNSEAFF. In nucleotides, the CDR3 is TGCAGCGTTGGAAACAGTGAAGCTTTCTTT. The variable domain in full, completed from reference TRBV29-1 and TRBJ1-1, reads SAVISQKPSRDICQRGTSLTIQCQVDSQVTMMFWYRQQPGQSLTLIATANQGSEATYESGFVIDKFPISRPNLTFSTLTVSNMSPEDSSIYLCSVGNSEAFFGQGTRLTVV.

The chain employs TRBV10-3 and TRBJ2-7; D remains ambiguous. Deletions cut 3 bases from V and 7 bases from J, with 16 bases between. The CDR3 spans 14 residues. Germline CDR1 reads ENHRY; CDR2 reads SYGVKD. CDR3 DNA sequence: TGTGCCATCAGTGATCCTGCCGGGTCTTGGGAGCAGTACTTC. Translating it yields CAISDPAGSWEQYF.

In nucleotides, the CDR3 is TGTGCCACTCAGGGGGACTATCAGCCCCAGCATTTT. Translation: CATQGDYQPQHF. The J gene is TRBJ1-5, the V gene TRBV15; 7 nucleotides line up with TRBD1. Germline V gene lookup returns CDR1 LNHNV and CDR2 YYDKDF (reference sequence). Trimming took 9 bases from V and 5 from J; bases not matched to a gene: 4. This CDR3 contains 12 residues.

The CDR3: CASSLEWTGETQYF. The CDR3 DNA reads as TGTGCCAGCAGCTTAGAATGGACAGGAGAGACCCAGTACTTC. V is TRBV11-2 and J is TRBJ2-5, with 7 bases matching TRBD1. The CDR3 contains 14 residues. V shed 0 bases and J 4 bases; nucleotides not matched to a gene: 2. Looked up from germline, CDR1 is SGHAT and CDR2 is FQNNGV.